A selection of T cell receptor beta chains follows, all from one sample in a study of blood T cell repertoires in COVID-19. Some clones are missing from TCRdb's copy, which holds only in-frame ones; the method was immunoSEQ multiplex PCR. The sample lists 220,000 or so clones; around 89% were seen once. The sequenced sample consisted of PBMCs or T cells enriched from blood (not recorded which). The receptor set was obtained from a man aged 25-45 years who had been exposed to COVID-19. Each CDR3 is given with its conserved first and last residue. A D gene is named only where the DNA matches it firmly. Expanded clones are given a class, and other clones once, few, many or no size at all.

V gene,clone size,J gene,D gene,CDR3 DNA,CDR3 protein
TRBV13,.,TRBJ1-1,.,TGTGCCAGCAGCCAACAACTGAACACTGAAGCTTTCTTT,CASSQQLNTEAFF
TRBV10-2,few,TRBJ2-7,.,TGCGCCAGCAGTGCGAGATACGAGCAGTACTTC,CASSARYEQYF
TRBV6-5,once,TRBJ1-2,TRBD1,TGTGCCAGCAGAGCTCCGGGACAGAACTATGGCTACACCTTC,CASRAPGQNYGYTF
TRBV6-5,.,TRBJ2-1,TRBD2,TGTGCCAGCAGTTACTCTGGTCTTAGCGGGTACAATGAGCAGTTCTTC,CASSYSGLSGYNEQFF
TRBV10-3,.,TRBJ2-7,TRBD2,TGTGCCATCAGACTAGCGGGAACTAGCGAGCAGTACTTC,CAIRLAGTSEQYF
TRBV20-1,.,TRBJ2-1,.,TGCAGTGCTACAAACAATGAGCAGTTCTTC,CSATNNEQFF
TRBV4-1,.,TRBJ1-6,.,TGCGCCAGCAGCCATAAACAGGGAGAGGATTCACCCCTCCACTTT,CASSHKQGEDSPLHF
TRBV3-1/TRBV3-2,few,TRBJ2-2,TRBD1,TGTGCCAGCAGCCAAGGGACAGGGTCCACCGGGGAGCTGTTTTTT,CASSQGTGSTGELFF
TRBV4-1,.,TRBJ1-2,.,TGCGCCAGCAGCCAAGGTCACTTCGGTTCCTATGGCTACACCTTC,CASSQGHFGSYGYTF
TRBV11-2,.,TRBJ2-7,.,TGTGCCAGCAGCTACTCTGACAGCTACGAGCAGTACTTC,CASSYSDSYEQYF
TRBV5-1,.,TRBJ2-7,TRBD1,TGCGCCAGCAGCCGTCTGACAGGGGGGTCCTACGAGCAGTACTTC,CASSRLTGGSYEQYF
TRBV5-4,.,TRBJ2-3,TRBD1,TGTGCCAGCAGCCCGGGGACAGATACAGATACGCAGTATTTT,CASSPGTDTDTQYF
TRBV18,.,TRBJ2-5,.,TGTGCCAGCTCACCACCTACAGGCTCCACCGCCCAGTACTTC,CASSPPTGSTAQYF
TRBV18,.,TRBJ1-4,.,TGTGCCAGCTCCCAGGGTACCATTAATGAAAAACTGTTTTTT,CASSQGTINEKLFF
TRBV18,once,TRBJ2-7,.,TGTGCCAGCTCACCCGTTACAGGAAACATTTACTACGAGCAGTACTTC,CASSPVTGNIYYEQYF
TRBV2,.,TRBJ1-2,.,TGTGCCAGCAGTGAATCACAGGCAGGGAATCGTGGCTACACCTTC,CASSESQAGNRGYTF
TRBV11-2,.,TRBJ1-4,TRBD1,TGTGCCAGCAGCTTAGATGGGACAGGGGGTGAAAAACTGTTTTTT,CASSLDGTGGEKLFF
TRBV29-1,.,TRBJ1-3,TRBD1,TGCAGCGCTTGGACAGGGGGCTTGAACACCATATATTTT,CSAWTGGLNTIYF
TRBV5-4,.,TRBJ2-5,.,TGTGCCAGCAGCTTCGGGGGGCGAGAGACCCAGTACTTC,CASSFGGRETQYF
TRBV5-4,once,TRBJ2-2,.,TGTGCCAGCAGCTTTAAACAGGGGAACACCGGGGAGCTGTTTTTT,CASSFKQGNTGELFF